This T cell receptor beta chain emerged from a study of graft-versus-host responses after intestinal transplantation. Overall study context: Transplant recipients had multivisceral, liver-intestinal, or isolated intestinal grafts. All recipients were given anti-thymocyte globulin induction, and tacrolimus and steroids were then administered for three to four years. General study results and limits: Marrow from the recipient contained GvH clones, some of which had appeared first in ileum or blood. In patients with graft-donor T cell macrochimerism, allograft graft-versus-host to host-versus-graft clonal ratios were high.

The assay was immunoSEQ multiplex PCR, and TCRdb's table has in-frame clones only and misses some. The sample includes about 97,000 clones, 75% to 95% of them seen just once. In this sample, this clone turned up once. Its specificity is not known. This clonotype was sampled from a human patient who received an intestinal transplant, so some T cells may come from the graft donor. The sample consisted of PBMCs, taken approximately 420 days after intestinal transplant.

CDR3 bases: TGTGCCAGCAGCGGGCGGACAGGGGACTTCTATGGCTACACCTTC. This encodes CASSGRTGDFYGYTF. This sequence joins TRBV4-2 and TRBJ1-2, with 9 bases aligning to TRBD1. The CDR3 has 15 amino acids. V dropped 5 bases and J dropped 4; count of bases not matched to a gene: 8. Germline V lookup: CDR1 LGHNA, CDR2 YNFKEQ.